What follows are 8 T cell receptor beta chains derived from one specimen sequenced in a study of blood T cells in healthy people across ages. Using a J-beta primer mix together with a sample-barcoded 5' primer, a second PCR was run for roughly 6 to 12 cycles. TCRdb recomputed calls from the 5' RACE reads with MiXCR, one row per CDR3 protein. Of fewer than 750,000 distinct CDR3 sequences listed, roughly 48% are singletons. The sample consisted of blood. The receptor set was obtained from a man aged 80 or over in good health.

V and J are TRBV20-1 and TRBJ1-5, with 11 positions matching TRBD1. Germline assignment: CDR1 DFQATT and CDR2 SNEGSKA (reference sequence). The V segment lost 5 bases and the J segment 5 bases; nucleotides outside the gene matches: 5. The CDR3 contains 14 residues. The CDR3 region is CSASGDRGYQPQHF. The CDR3 DNA reads as TGCAGTGCTTCTGGGGACAGGGGGTATCAGCCCCAGCATTTT.

The chain couples TRBV20-1 to TRBJ2-1; no clear D gene. The CDR3 has 12 amino acids. The V gene's germline CDR1 is DFQATT and CDR2 SNEGSKA (reference sequence). The germline V and J ends were trimmed by 5 bases and 4 bases, with 9 bases remaining between them. The CDR3 is CSALFRYNEQFF. In nucleotides, the CDR3 is TGCAGTGCTCTATTCCGGTACAATGAGCAGTTCTTC.

The chain has TRBV4-3 and TRBJ1-5; no clear D. Germline CDR1 reads LGHNA; CDR2 reads YSLEER. The CDR3 is 14 amino acids. V was clipped by 3 bases and J by 4 bases, with 10 bases between them. This chain's CDR3 is CASSQGRENQPQHF. The CDR3 coding sequence is TGCGCCAGCAGCCAGGGTAGAGAGAATCAGCCCCAGCATTTT.

CDR3 coding DNA: TGTGCCAGCAGCTTAGAGGGCAGGGCTAATCAGCCCCAGCATTTT. It codes for CASSLEGRANQPQHF. The V gene is TRBV7-9, the J gene TRBJ1-5, with D possibly being TRBD1 (5 bases). Germline V CDR1 and CDR2: SEHNR, FQNEAQ (reference sequence). The CDR3 has 15 residues. The germline V and J ends were trimmed by 1 base and 4 bases, with 11 bases remaining between them.

The rearrangement joins TRBV11-3 to TRBJ1-2; the match to TRBD1 covers 7 bases. The CDR3 extends over 12 amino acids. Germline V CDR1 and CDR2: SGHNT, YENEEA. Trimming at V came to 11 bases and at J to 3 bases, leaving 6 bases not matched to a gene. CDR3 sequence reads: CAAGGGDYGYTF. The CDR3 nucleotides read TGTGCCGCGGGAGGGGGCGACTATGGCTACACCTTC.

V and J are TRBV3-1 and TRBJ2-5, with 8 bases fitting TRBD2. CDR3 length: 15 residues. V lost 4 bases to trimming and J lost 2 bases; unmatched junction nucleotides: 6. Germline loops: CDR1 LGHDT, CDR2 YNNKEL (reference sequence). The CDR3 DNA sequence: TGTGCCAGCAGCCGACGGGCTAGCGGGCAAGAGACCCAGTACTTC. Encoded protein: CASSRRASGQETQYF.

On this clonotype itself: This may arise from a read error, as a much more abundant clone is one base away. The J gene is TRBJ2-5, the V gene TRBV6-6; D not resolved. The CDR3 is made up of 13 amino acids. The germline V gene has CDR1 MNHNY and CDR2 SVGAGI (reference sequence). This CDR3 is CASSYWEKEAQYF. The CDR3 DNA is TGTGCCAGCAGTTACTGGGAAAAAGAGGCCCAGTACTTC.

This clonotype was seen more than once but under ten times. The V call is TRBV20-1, the J call TRBJ2-1, with D possibly TRBD1 on 6 matching bases. The ends were cut back, 4 bases at V and 4 bases at J, with 11 bases in the middle. This CDR3 has 13 amino acids. Germline CDR1 is DFQATT and CDR2 is SNEGSKA (reference sequence). For the CDR3, the DNA is TGCAGTGCTATCCCCGGACAGTACAATGAGCAGTTCTTC. Protein: CSAIPGQYNEQFF.